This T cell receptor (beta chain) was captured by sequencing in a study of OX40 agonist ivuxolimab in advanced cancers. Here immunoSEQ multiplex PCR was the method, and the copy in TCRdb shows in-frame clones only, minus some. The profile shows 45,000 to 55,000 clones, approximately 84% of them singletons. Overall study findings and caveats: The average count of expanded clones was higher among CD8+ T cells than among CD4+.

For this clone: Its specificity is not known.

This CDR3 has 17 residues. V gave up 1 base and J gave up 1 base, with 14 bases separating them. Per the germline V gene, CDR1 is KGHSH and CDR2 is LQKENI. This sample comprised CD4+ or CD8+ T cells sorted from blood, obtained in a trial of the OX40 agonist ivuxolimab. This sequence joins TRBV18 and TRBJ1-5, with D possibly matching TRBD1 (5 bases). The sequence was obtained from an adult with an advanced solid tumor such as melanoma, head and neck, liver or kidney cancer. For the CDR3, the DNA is TGTGCCAGCTCACCACAGGAGGGACCTTTGAGCAATCAGCCCCAGCATTTT. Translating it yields CASSPQEGPLSNQPQHF.